These 20 T cell receptor beta chains share one sample of origin, sequenced in a study of T cell clonotyping in hematopoietic cell transplantation. The time point denotes: recipient sample about 28 days before transplant, after cytoreduction. Clones were sequenced by immunoSEQ multiplex PCR, and TCRdb holds only the in-frame ones, with some missing. The sample shows tens of thousands of clones, 96% of them seen only once. Material: peripheral blood mononuclear cells, obtained before stem cell transplant. These receptors were collected from a woman aged 50 to 60 with acute myeloid leukemia. Some clones in this sample may be carry-over from other donors' samples.

The chain uses TRBV25-1 and TRBJ2-5; 10 nucleotides line up with TRBD1. V dropped 6 bases and J dropped 6; count of bases not matched to a gene: 16. CDR1 and CDR2 from the germline V gene are MGHDK and SYGVNS. This CDR3 contains 17 residues. The CDR3 protein is CASSRARPGQGTQTQYF. Here the CDR3 DNA reads TGTGCCAGCAGCCGCGCCCGACCGGGACAGGGGACGCAGACCCAGTACTTC.

J is TRBJ1-2 and V is TRBV25-1; 7 nucleotides align to TRBD1. V lost 3 bases, J lost 4 bases, and 8 bases stayed unmatched. From germline, CDR1 is MGHDK and CDR2 SYGVNS. The CDR3 contains 15 residues. The CDR3 region is CASSEATGFPYGYTF. The CDR3, as DNA: TGTGCCAGCAGTGAGGCGACAGGGTTTCCCTATGGCTACACCTTC.

Notes on this clone: The junction shows a germline mismatch at one end, possibly a read error. V gene TRBV9 combines with J gene TRBJ1-1; D uncertain. Per the germline V gene, CDR1 is SGDLS and CDR2 is YYNGEE. This CDR3 has 13 residues. In DNA, the CDR3 is TGTGCCAGCAGCGTAGAGCTTTGTGTTAAGGTGTGTTTT. Its protein product is CASSVELCVKVCF.

The rearrangement links TRBV11-2 to TRBJ2-7; D unresolved. Germline V lookup: CDR1 SGHAT, CDR2 FQNNGV. V shed 3 bases and J shed 5 bases, with 11 bases lying between them. CDR3 length: 13 residues. Here the CDR3 reads CASSFRKFDEQYF. CDR3 DNA sequence: TGTGCCAGCAGCTTCCGCAAGTTCGACGAGCAGTACTTC.

This sequence joins TRBV9 and TRBJ2-3, with TRBD2 matching 14 bases. The CDR3 covers 18 residues. Germline trimming cut 0 bases from V and 1 base from J; bases unmatched to any gene: 4. Germline V gene sequence: CDR1 SGDLS, CDR2 YYNGEE. The CDR3 region is CASSVEGLAGVRTDTQYF. The CDR3 coding sequence is TGTGCCAGCAGCGTAGAGGGACTAGCGGGGGTGCGCACAGATACGCAGTATTTT.

The J gene is TRBJ1-5, the V gene TRBV6-1, with unresolved D. There are 16 residues in the CDR3. V shed 1 base and J shed 3 bases, with 13 bases lying between them. Germline V lookup: CDR1 MNHNS, CDR2 SASEGT. This chain's CDR3 is CASSEGPGFNNQPQHF. The DNA of the CDR3 is TGTGCCAGCAGTGAAGGACCAGGCTTCAACAATCAGCCCCAGCATTTT.

The CDR3 DNA follows: TGTGCCACCAGCAGAGGGGACAGAGCAACTAATGAAAAACTGTTTTTT. Residues: CATSRGDRATNEKLFF. The chain couples TRBV15 to TRBJ1-4; 7 bases match TRBD1. V was pared by 1 base and J by 0 bases, with 2 bases of the junction left unmatched. The germline V gene has CDR1 LNHNV and CDR2 YYDKDF (reference sequence). The CDR3 covers 16 residues.

This sequence joins TRBV7-9 and TRBJ2-7, with D perhaps TRBD2 (6 bases). This CDR3 contains 15 residues. Germline V CDR1 and CDR2: SEHNR, FQNEAQ (reference sequence). V shed 3 bases and J shed 5 bases, with 17 bases lying between them. The CDR3 sequence is CASSLEGSTRNEQYF. The CDR3 DNA is TGTGCCAGCAGCTTGGAGGGCAGCACGAGGAACGAGCAGTACTTC.

The chain couples TRBV6-1 to TRBJ1-1, with D perhaps matching TRBD1 (5 bases). The germline gives CDR1 MNHNS, CDR2 SASEGT. V was shortened by 4 bases and J by 1 base, with 10 bases between the two germline ends. This CDR3 is 14 amino acids long. The CDR3 here is CASSVDSPNTEAFF. CDR3 DNA: TGTGCCAGCAGTGTTGACAGCCCGAACACTGAAGCTTTCTTT.

This chain links TRBV2 with TRBJ2-1, with D tentatively TRBD1 (5 bases). This CDR3 region has 14 residues. V was pared by 6 bases and J by 2 bases, with 11 bases between. Germline CDR1 reads SNHLY; CDR2 reads FYNNEI. This CDR3 reads CASSARGTYNEQFF. The CDR3 DNA follows: TGTGCCAGCAGCGCTAGGGGAACCTACAATGAGCAGTTCTTC.

The genes are TRBV4-1 and TRBJ2-7; 10 nucleotides line up with TRBD2. J was trimmed by 5 bases and V by 1 base; bases with no gene match: 5. Germline lookup yields CDR1 MGHRA and CDR2 YSYEKL. The CDR3 is made up of 15 amino acids. CDR3 loop: CASSQGGLAFDEQYF. The CDR3 DNA is TGCGCCAGCAGCCAAGGGGGACTAGCGTTTGACGAGCAGTACTTC.

In DNA form, the CDR3 reads TGTGCCAGCAGCTCACTCAGGGGTGACTCTGGAAACACCATATATTTT. Translation: CASSSLRGDSGNTIYF. The chain is built from TRBV7-9 and TRBJ1-3, with D perhaps TRBD1 (6 bases). This CDR3 has 16 residues. Trimming pared 4 bases from V and 0 bases from J, leaving 13 bases between. The germline CDR1 and CDR2 sequences are SEHNR and FQNEAQ (reference sequence).

The chain carries TRBV5-1 and TRBJ2-3; D is unresolved. The CDR3 length is 14 residues. The V and J ends lost 3 bases and 1 base respectively, with 9 bases between them. From germline, CDR1 is SGHRS and CDR2 YFSETQ. The CDR3 DNA follows: TGCGCCAGCAGCTACTACCGGGGCACAGATACGCAGTATTTT. Translated, it gives CASSYYRGTDTQYF. Using reference TRBV5-1 and TRBJ2-3 for the parts outside the CDR3, the full variable domain is KAGVTQTPRYLIKTRGQQVTLSCSPISGHRSVSWYQQTPGQGLQFLFEYFSETQRNKGNFPGRFSGRQFSNSRSEMNVSTLELGDSALYLCASSYYRGTDTQYFGPGTRLTVL.

Worth noting for this clone: Other DNA sequences in the sample encode the same CDR3. This chain uses TRBV6-5 with TRBJ1-2; D is unclear. Trimming left V 1 base short and J 8 bases short, with 17 bases between. Germline values: CDR1 MNHEY, CDR2 SVGAGI. The CDR3 loop spans 15 amino acids. CDR3 amino acids: CASSYLPALLAGYTF. The CDR3 DNA reads as TGTGCCAGCAGTTACTTGCCAGCCCTTTTGGCCGGCTACACCTTC.

The gene calls are TRBV4-1 and TRBJ1-2; 8 bases map to TRBD1. The germline V gene has CDR1 MGHRA and CDR2 YSYEKL. The CDR3 has 19 amino acids. V was pared by 1 base and J by 3 bases, with 16 bases of the junction left unmatched. CDR3 in DNA: TGCGCCAGCAGCCAAGGAGGGGGTCGGCGCAGGGGGCGCGACTATGGCTACACCTTC. Amino acids: CASSQGGGRRRGRDYGYTF.

The CDR3, as DNA: TGTGCCAGCAGCTTGAGACAGGGCCGTGGTGGCTACACCTTC. It encodes CASSLRQGRGGYTF. The genes are TRBV5-4 and TRBJ1-2, with 7 bases that match TRBD1. Germline lookup yields CDR1 SGHNT and CDR2 YYREEE (reference sequence). The CDR3 extends over 14 amino acids. Trimming cost V 1 base and J 7 bases; bases outside gene matches: 7.

This chain connects TRBV6-7 to TRBJ2-7, with 8 bases identical to TRBD2. TRBV6-7 is an open reading frame, and its role is uncertain. The CDR3 has 17 residues. V gave up 5 bases and J gave up 3 bases; unmatched junction bases: 15. CDR3 sequence (DNA): TGTGCCAGCAGTACCGGGAGAATTGCGGGGGGTATCTACGAGCAGTACTTC. Translation: CASSTGRIAGGIYEQYF.

This chain uses TRBV10-3 with TRBJ2-1; 9 bases fit TRBD1. In germline, CDR1 is ENHRY, CDR2 SYGVKD. This CDR3 comprises 13 residues. V trimming: 7 bases; J trimming: 6 bases; junction bases outside the gene matches: 4. In DNA form, the CDR3 reads TGTGCCATCAAGGGACAGGGACTCAATGAGCAGTTCTTC. Translation gives CAIKGQGLNEQFF.

The chain carries TRBV9 and TRBJ1-6; tentative D call: TRBD1 (5 bases). The CDR3 is 14 amino acids. Germline CDR1 and CDR2: SGDLS and YYNGEE. The germline V and J ends were trimmed by 0 bases and 7 bases, with 8 bases remaining between them. CDR3: CASSVEQVNSPLHF. The CDR3 DNA reads as TGTGCCAGCAGCGTAGAACAGGTGAATTCACCCCTCCACTTT.

V and J are TRBV6-5 and TRBJ1-2, with D tentatively TRBD1 (5 bases). V shed 5 bases and J shed 5 bases, with 15 bases lying between them. Germline CDR1 reads MNHEY; CDR2 reads SVGAGI. The CDR3 totals 14 residues. CDR3 nucleotide sequence: TGTGCCAGCAGTCAAGACAGAACCCTGTATGGCTACACCTTC. Translation: CASSQDRTLYGYTF.